This TCR beta chain was observed in a study of response to subunit inactivated influenza vaccine. TCRdb itself ran the RT-PCR reads through MiXCR, one entry per CDR3 protein. The data show roughly 760,000 distinct CDR3 sequences, with less than 25% seen just once and roughly 10% held by the top ten. The study, taken as a whole, reports: Every seasonal influenza vaccination brings in few new T cells, the authors suggested.

Comment on this clonotype: Its target is unknown.

V trimming: 1 base; J trimming: 4 bases; junction bases outside the gene matches: 3. The germline CDR1 and CDR2 sequences are SGHRS and YFSETQ. The CDR3 runs 14 residues. The V call is TRBV5-1, the J call TRBJ1-2, with 8 bases aligning to TRBD1. The specimen was PBMCs from blood, collected more than 4 days after vaccination. The receptor was isolated from a man aged 45-65 years who received an inactivated influenza vaccine. Here the CDR3 reads CASSLYQGAYGYTF. Written as DNA, the CDR3 is TGCGCCAGCAGCTTGTATCAGGGGGCCTATGGCTACACCTTC.